This entry is about one T cell receptor (beta chain). Other DNA sequences in this sample translate to the same CDR3. The data originate from a study of shared clonotypes between healthy human individuals. TCRdb's table, derived via immunoSEQ multiplex PCR, lists solely in-frame clones and lacks some. The table lists over 700,000 clones, over 55% of them singletons. Trimming removed 5 bases from V and 0 bases from J, with 8 bases in between. Germline V gives CDR1 LNHDA, CDR2 SQIVND (reference sequence). There are 14 residues in the CDR3. The TCR comes from a woman younger than 45 in good health. The genes are TRBV19 and TRBJ1-5; D remains ambiguous. Material: memory CD4+ T cells sorted from blood. Subset denoted: CD45RA-negative fraction. The CDR3: CASSRQNSNQPQHF. DNA of the CDR3: TGTGCCAGTAGTCGGCAGAATAGCAATCAGCCCCAGCATTTT.